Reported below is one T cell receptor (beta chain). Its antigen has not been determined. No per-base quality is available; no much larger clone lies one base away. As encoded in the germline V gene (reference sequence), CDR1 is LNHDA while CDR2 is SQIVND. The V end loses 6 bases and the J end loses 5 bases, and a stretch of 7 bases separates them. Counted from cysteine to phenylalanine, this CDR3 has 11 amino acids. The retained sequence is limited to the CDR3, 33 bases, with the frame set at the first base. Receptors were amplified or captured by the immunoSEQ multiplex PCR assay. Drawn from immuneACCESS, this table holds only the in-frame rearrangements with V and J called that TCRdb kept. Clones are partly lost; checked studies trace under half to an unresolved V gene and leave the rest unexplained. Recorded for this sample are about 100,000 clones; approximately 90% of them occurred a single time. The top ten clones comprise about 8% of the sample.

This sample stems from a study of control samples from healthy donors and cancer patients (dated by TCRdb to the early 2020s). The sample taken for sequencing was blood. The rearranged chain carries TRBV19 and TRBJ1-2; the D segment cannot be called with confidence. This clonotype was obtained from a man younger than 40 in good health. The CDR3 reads CASRQEYGYTF. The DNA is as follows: TGTGCCAGTAGGCAGGAATATGGCTACACCTTC.